This T cell receptor beta chain was identified during a study of T cell responses to AZD1222 COVID-19 vaccine. Study findings and constraints: Most donors were white British, females outnumbered males, and clonal diversity was possibly underestimated.

The repertoire was sequenced with immunoSEQ multiplex PCR; TCRdb's copy has only in-frame clones and lacks some. The sample carries 57,000 or so clones, around 85% recorded once. As to this clone: Antigen: not known.

Germline CDR1 GTSNPN, CDR2 SVGIG (reference sequence). The CDR3 totals 13 residues. Trimming stripped 5 bases from V and 7 bases from J, with 15 bases between. V is TRBV30 and J is TRBJ1-5; the D is unclear. Sequenced material: peripheral blood, taken on day 0 of MenACWY control vaccination. This clonotype was obtained from an adult in good health. The CDR3 bases are TGTGCCTGGGCGGTCCCCGGGCGCCAGCCCCAGCATTTT. Its protein is CAWAVPGRQPQHF. Filled out from reference TRBV30 and TRBJ1-5, the complete variable domain reads SQTIHQWPATLVQPVGSPLSLECTVEGTSNPNLYWYRQAAGRGLQLLFYSVGIGQISSEVPQNLSASRPQDRQFILSSKKLLLSDSGFYLCAWAVPGRQPQHFGDGTRLSIL.